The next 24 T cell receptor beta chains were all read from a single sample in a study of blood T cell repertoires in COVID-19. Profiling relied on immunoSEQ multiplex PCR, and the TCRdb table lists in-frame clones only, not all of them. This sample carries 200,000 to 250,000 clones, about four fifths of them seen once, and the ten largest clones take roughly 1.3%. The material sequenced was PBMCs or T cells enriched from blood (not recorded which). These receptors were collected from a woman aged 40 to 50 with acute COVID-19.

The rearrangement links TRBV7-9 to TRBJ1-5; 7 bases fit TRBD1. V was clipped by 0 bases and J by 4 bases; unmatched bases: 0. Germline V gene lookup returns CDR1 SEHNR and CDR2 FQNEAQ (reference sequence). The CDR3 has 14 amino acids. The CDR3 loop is CASSLAQGNQPQHF. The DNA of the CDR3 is TGTGCCAGCAGCTTAGCACAGGGGAATCAGCCCCAGCATTTT.

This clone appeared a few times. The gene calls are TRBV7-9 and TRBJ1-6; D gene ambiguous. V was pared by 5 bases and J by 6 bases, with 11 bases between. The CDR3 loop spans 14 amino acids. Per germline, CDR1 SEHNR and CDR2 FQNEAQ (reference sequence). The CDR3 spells CASSLGGSNSPLHF. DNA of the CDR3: TGTGCCAGCAGCCTCGGAGGGAGTAATTCACCCCTCCACTTT.

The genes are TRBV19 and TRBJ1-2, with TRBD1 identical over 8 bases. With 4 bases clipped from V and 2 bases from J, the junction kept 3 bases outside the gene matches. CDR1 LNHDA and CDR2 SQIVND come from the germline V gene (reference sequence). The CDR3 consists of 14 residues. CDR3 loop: CASSRTGKNYGYTF. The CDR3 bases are TGTGCCAGTAGTAGGACAGGGAAAAACTATGGCTACACCTTC.

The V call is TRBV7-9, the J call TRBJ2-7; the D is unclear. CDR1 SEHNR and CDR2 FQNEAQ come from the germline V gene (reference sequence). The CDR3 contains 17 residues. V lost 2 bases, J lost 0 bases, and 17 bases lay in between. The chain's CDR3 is CASSLPPTWANSYEQYF. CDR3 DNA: TGTGCCAGCAGCTTACCCCCGACATGGGCCAACTCCTACGAGCAGTACTTC. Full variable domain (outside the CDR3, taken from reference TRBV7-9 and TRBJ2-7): DTGVSQNPRHKITKRGQNVTFRCDPISEHNRLYWYRQTLGQGPEFLTYFQNEAQLEKSRLLSDRFSAERPKGSFSTLEIQRTEQGDSAMYLCASSLPPTWANSYEQYFGPGTRLTVT.

CDR3 in amino acids: CASSMGRVNTEAFF. The CDR3 bases are TGTGCCAGTAGTATGGGCAGGGTGAACACTGAAGCTTTCTTT. This chain links TRBV19 with TRBJ1-1, with D perhaps TRBD1 (5 bases). V lost 3 bases to trimming and J lost 0 bases, with 8 bases between them. The germline CDR1 and CDR2 sequences are LNHDA and SQIVND (reference sequence). The CDR3 spans 14 residues.

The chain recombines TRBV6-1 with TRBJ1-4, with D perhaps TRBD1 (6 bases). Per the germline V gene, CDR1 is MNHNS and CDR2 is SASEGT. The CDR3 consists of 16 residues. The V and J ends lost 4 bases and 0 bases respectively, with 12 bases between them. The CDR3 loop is CASSGDIVSTNEKLFF. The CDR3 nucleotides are TGTGCCAGCAGTGGGGACATAGTTTCAACTAATGAAAAACTGTTTTTT.

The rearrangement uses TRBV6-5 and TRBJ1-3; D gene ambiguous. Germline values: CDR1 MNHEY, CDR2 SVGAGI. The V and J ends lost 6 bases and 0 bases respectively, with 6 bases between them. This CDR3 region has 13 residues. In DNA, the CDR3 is TGTGCCAGCAGAACAGTCTCTGGAAACACCATATATTTT. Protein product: CASRTVSGNTIYF.

The CDR3 DNA is TGTGCCAGTAGTATCCCCACAGGATCTCAGCCCCAGCATTTT. Its protein is CASSIPTGSQPQHF. The gene calls are TRBV19 and TRBJ1-5; D might be TRBD1 (5 bases). The germline V and J ends were trimmed by 3 bases and 6 bases, with 12 bases remaining between them. CDR3 length: 14 residues. The germline gives CDR1 LNHDA, CDR2 SQIVND (reference sequence).

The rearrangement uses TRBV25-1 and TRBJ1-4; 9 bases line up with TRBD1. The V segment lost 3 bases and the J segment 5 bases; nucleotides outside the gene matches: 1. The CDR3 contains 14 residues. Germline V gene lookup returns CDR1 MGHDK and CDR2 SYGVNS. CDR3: CASSETGGNEKLFF. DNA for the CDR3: TGTGCCAGCAGTGAGACAGGGGGAAATGAAAAACTGTTTTTT.

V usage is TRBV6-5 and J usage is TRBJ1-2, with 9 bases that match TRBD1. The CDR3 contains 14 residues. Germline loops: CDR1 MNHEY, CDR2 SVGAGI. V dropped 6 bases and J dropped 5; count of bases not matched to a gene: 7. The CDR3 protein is CASRKQGAQYGYTF. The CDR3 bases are TGTGCCAGCAGAAAACAGGGGGCGCAATATGGCTACACCTTC.

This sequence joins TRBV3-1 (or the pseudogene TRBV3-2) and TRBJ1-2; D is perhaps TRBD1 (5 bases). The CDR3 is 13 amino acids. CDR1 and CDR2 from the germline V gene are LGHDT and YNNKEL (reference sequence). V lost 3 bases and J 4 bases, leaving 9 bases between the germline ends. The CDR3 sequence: CASSHREGYGYTF. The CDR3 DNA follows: TGTGCCAGCAGCCACAGGGAGGGCTATGGCTACACCTTC.

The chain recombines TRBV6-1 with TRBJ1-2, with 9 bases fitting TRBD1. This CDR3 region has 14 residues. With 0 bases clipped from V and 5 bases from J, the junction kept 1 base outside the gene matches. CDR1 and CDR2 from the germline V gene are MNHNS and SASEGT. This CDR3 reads CASSEADRGYGYTF. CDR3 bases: TGTGCCAGCAGTGAAGCGGACAGGGGATATGGCTACACCTTC.

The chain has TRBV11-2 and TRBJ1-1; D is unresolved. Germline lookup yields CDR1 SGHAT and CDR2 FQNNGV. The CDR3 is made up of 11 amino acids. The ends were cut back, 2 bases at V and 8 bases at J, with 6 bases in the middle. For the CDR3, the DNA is TGTGCCAGCAGCTTAAGGAGGGAAGCTTTCTTT. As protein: CASSLRREAFF.

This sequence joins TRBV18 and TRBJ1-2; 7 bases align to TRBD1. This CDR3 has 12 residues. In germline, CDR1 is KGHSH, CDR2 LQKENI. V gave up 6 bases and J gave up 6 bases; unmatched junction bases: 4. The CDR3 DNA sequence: TGTGCCAGCTCGGAGCAGGGGGATGGCTACACCTTC. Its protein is CASSEQGDGYTF.

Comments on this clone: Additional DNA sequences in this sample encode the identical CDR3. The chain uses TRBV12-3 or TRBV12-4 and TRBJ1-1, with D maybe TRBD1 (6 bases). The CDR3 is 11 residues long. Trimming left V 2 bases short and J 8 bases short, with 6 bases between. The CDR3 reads CASSLRGEAFF. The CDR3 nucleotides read TGTGCCAGCAGTTTAAGGGGGGAAGCTTTCTTT.

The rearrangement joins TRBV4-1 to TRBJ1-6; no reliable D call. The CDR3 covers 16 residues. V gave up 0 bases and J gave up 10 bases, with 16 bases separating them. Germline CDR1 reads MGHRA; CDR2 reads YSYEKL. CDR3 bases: TGCGCCAGCAGCCAAGACCGGGGAACTTTCGGGTCACCCCTCCACTTT. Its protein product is CASSQDRGTFGSPLHF.

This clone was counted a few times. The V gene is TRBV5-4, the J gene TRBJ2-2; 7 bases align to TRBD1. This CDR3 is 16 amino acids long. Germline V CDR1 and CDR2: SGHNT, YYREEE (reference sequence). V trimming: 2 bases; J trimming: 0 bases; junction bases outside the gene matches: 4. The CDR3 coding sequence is TGTGCCAGCAGCTTCTGGACAGGACCGAACACCGGGGAGCTGTTTTTT. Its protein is CASSFWTGPNTGELFF.

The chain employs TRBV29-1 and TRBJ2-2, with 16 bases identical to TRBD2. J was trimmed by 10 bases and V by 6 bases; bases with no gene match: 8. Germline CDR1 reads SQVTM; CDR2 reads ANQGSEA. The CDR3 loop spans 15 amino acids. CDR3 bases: TGCAGCGTGGGGACTAGCGGGGGGGCCGTCGAGGAGCTGTTTTTT. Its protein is CSVGTSGGAVEELFF.

The CDR3: CASSGGAGTHSDEQYF. Here the CDR3 DNA reads TGTGCCAGCAGTGGTGGGGCGGGAACTCACTCGGACGAGCAGTACTTC. The chain is built from TRBV2 and TRBJ2-7; tentatively, D is TRBD2 (6 bases). V dropped 4 bases and J dropped 5 bases, with 21 bases sitting between them. The CDR3 has 16 amino acids. Germline V gene lookup returns CDR1 SNHLY and CDR2 FYNNEI.

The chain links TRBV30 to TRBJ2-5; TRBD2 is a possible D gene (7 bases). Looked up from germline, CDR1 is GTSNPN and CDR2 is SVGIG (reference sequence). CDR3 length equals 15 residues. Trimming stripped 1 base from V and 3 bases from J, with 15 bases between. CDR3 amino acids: CAWSAQGRGKETQYF. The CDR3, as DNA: TGTGCCTGGAGTGCCCAGGGGCGGGGGAAAGAGACCCAGTACTTC. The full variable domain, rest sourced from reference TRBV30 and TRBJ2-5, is SQTIHQWPATLVQPVGSPLSLECTVEGTSNPNLYWYRQAAGRGLQLLFYSVGIGQISSEVPQNLSASRPQDRQFILSSKKLLLSDSGFYLCAWSAQGRGKETQYFGPGTRLLVL.

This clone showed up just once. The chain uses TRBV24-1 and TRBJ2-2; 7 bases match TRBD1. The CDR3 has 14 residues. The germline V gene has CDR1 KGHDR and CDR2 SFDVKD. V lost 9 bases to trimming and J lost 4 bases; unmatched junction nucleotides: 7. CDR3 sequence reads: CATQRQGTTGELFF. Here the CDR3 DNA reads TGTGCCACCCAAAGACAGGGAACCACCGGGGAGCTGTTTTTT.

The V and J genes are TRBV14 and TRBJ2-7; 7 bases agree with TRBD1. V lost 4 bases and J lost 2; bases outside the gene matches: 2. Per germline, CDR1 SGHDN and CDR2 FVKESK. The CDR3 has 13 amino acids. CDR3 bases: TGTGCCAGCAGCCGAGACAGGGCCTACGAGCAGTACTTC. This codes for CASSRDRAYEQYF. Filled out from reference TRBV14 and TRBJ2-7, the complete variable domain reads EAGVTQFPSHSVIEKGQTVTLRCDPISGHDNLYWYRRVMGKEIKFLLHFVKESKQDESGMPNNRFLAERTGGTYSTLKVQPAELEDSGVYFCASSRDRAYEQYFGPGTRLTVT.

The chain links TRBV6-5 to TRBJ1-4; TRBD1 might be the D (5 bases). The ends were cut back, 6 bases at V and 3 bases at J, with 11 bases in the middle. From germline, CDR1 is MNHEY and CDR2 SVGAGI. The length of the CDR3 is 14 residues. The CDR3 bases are TGTGCCAGCAGGGCAGGGTCTCCTAATGAAAAACTGTTTTTT. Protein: CASRAGSPNEKLFF.

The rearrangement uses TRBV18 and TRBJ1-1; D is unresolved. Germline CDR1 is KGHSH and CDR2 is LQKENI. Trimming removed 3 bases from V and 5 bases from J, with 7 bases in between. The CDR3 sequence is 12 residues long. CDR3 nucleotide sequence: TGTGCCAGCTCACCCACCAGAACTGAAGCTTTCTTT. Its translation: CASSPTRTEAFF.